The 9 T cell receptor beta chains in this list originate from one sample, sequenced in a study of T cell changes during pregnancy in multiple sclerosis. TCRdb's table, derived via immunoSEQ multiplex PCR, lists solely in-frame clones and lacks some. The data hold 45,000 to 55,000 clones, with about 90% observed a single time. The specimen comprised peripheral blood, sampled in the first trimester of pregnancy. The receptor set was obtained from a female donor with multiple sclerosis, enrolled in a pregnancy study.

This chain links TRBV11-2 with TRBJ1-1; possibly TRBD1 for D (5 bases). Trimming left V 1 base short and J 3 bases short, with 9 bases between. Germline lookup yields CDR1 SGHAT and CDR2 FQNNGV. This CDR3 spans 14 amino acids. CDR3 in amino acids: CASSLVVRDTEAFF. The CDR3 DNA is TGTGCCAGCAGCTTAGTCGTCAGGGACACTGAAGCTTTCTTT.

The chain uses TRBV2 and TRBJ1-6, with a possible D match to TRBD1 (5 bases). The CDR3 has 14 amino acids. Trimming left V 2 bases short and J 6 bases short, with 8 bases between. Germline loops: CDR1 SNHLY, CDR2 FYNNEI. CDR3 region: CASSERGVNSPLHF. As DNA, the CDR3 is TGTGCCAGCAGTGAAAGGGGTGTTAATTCACCCCTCCACTTT.

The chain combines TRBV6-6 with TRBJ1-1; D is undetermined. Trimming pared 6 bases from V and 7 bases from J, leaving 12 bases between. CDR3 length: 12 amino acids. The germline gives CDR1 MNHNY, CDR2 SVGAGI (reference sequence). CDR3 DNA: TGTGCCAGCAGACTCCCCTCCTATGAAGCTTTCTTT. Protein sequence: CASRLPSYEAFF.

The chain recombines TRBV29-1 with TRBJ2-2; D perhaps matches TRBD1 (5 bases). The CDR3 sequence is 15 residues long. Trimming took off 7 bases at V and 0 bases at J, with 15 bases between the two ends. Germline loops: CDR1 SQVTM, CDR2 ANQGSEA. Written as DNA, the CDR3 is TGCAGCGCTAGACCGTTAGGGGCGAACACCGGGGAGCTGTTTTTT. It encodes CSARPLGANTGELFF.

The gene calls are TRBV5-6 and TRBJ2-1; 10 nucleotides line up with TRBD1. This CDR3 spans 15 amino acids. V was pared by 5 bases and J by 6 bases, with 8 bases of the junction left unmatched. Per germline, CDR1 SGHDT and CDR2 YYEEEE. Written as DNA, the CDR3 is TGTGCCAGCAGTTTCGAGACAGGGGGCTTCAATGAGCAGTTCTTC. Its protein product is CASSFETGGFNEQFF.

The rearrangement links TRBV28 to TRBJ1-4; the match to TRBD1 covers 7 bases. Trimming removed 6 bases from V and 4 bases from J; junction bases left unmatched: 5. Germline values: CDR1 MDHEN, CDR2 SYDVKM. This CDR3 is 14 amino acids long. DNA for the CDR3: TGTGCCAGCAGACTCGGGACAGTTAATGAAAAACTGTTTTTT. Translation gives CASRLGTVNEKLFF.

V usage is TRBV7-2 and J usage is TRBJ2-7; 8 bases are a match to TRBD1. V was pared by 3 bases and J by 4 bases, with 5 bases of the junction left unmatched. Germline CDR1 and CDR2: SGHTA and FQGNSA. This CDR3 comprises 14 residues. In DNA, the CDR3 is TGTGCCAGCAGCTTCCGGACAGGGACTTACGAGCAGTACTTC. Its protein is CASSFRTGTYEQYF.

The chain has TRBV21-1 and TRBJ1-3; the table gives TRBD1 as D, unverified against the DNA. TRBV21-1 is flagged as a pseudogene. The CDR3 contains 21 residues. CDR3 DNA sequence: TGTGCCAGCAGCGGCCGGACAGGGTTCGTTTATCTGCTTGTTCCCGGAAACACCATATATTTT. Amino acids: CASSGRTGFVYLLVPGNTIYF.

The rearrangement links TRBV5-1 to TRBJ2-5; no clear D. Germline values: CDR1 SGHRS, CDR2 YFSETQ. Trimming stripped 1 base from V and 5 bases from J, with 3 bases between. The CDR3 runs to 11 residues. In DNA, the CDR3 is TGCGCCAGCAGCTTGCTTGAGACCCAGTACTTC. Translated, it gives CASSLLETQYF.